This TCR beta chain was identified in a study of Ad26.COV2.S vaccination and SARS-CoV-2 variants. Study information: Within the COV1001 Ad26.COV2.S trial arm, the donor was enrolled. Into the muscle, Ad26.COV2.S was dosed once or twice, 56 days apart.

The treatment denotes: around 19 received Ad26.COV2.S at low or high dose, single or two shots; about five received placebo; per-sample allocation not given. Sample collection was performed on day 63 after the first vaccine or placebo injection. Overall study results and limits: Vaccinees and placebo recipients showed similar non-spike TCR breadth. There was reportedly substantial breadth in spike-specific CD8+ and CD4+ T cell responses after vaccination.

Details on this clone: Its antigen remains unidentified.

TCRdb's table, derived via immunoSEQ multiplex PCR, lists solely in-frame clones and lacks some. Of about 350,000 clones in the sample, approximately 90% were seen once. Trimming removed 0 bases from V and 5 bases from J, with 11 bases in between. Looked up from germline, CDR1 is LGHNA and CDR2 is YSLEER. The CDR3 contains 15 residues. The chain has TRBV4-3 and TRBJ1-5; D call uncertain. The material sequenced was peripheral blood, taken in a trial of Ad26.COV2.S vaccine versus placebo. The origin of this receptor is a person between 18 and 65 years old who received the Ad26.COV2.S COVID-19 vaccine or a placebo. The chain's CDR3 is CASSQDVIGDQPQHF. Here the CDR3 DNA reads TGCGCCAGCAGCCAAGATGTAATAGGAGATCAGCCCCAGCATTTT.